This T cell receptor beta chain was profiled in a study of regulatory T cells in long-lasting Graves disease. Germline V CDR1 and CDR2: MDHEN, SYDVKM. Trimming pared 8 bases from V and 13 bases from J, leaving 15 bases between. The CDR3 covers 11 residues. Time point noted: newly diagnosed GD, antithyroid drugs for less than 3 months. Making the TCR library involved RNA that had been extracted from PBMCs. Combining iRepertoire HTBI primers with Arm-PCR of CDR3 regions, the authors built TCR beta libraries. A single record per CDR3 protein comes from TCRdb applying MiXCR to the multiplex PCR reads. The data contain over 500,000 distinct CDR3 sequences, 16% of them singletons. This clonotype was counted a few times. A further study also used this sample, focusing on T cells in Graves' hyperthyroidism and ophthalmopathy.

V is TRBV28 and J is TRBJ2-4; D perhaps matches TRBD1 (6 bases). This receptor was identified in a man between 18 and 29 years old with Graves disease. Specimen: peripheral blood mononuclear cells (PBMCs), collected at new diagnosis, from a patient treated with antithyroid drugs. The CDR3: CASGGNGPQYF. CDR3 nucleotides: TGTGCCAGCGGGGGCAACGGACCCCAGTACTTC.